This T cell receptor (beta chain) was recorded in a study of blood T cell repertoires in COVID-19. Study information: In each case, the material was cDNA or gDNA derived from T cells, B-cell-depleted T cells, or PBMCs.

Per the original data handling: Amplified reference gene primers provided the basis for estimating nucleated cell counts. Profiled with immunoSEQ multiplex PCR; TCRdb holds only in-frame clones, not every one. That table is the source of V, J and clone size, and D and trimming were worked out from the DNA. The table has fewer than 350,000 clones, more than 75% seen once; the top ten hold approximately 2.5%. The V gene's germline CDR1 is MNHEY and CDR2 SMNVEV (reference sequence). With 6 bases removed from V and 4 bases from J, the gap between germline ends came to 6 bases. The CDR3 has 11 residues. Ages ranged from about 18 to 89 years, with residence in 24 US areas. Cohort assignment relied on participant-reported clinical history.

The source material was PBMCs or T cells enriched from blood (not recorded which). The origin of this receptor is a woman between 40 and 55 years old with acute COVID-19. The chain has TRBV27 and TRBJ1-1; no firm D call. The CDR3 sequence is CASRSLTEAFF. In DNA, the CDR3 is TGTGCCAGCAGATCACTCACTGAAGCTTTCTTT.